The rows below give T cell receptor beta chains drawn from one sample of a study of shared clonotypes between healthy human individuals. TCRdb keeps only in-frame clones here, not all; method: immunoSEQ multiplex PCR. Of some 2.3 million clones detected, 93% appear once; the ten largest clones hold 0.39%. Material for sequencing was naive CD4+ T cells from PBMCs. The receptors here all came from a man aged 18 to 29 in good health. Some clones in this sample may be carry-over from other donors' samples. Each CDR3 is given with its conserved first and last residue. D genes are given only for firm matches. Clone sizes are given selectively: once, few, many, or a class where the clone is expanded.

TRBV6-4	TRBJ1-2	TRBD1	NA	CATRQTGLNYGYTF	TGTGCCACACGGCAGACAGGGCTTAACTATGGCTACACCTTC
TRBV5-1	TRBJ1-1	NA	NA	CASSLAGDGTEAFF	TGCGCCAGCAGCTTGGCCGGGGATGGCACTGAAGCTTTCTTT
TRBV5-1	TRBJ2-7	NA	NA	CASSLDGPGEQYF	TGCGCCAGCAGCTTGGATGGGCCGGGGGAGCAGTACTTC
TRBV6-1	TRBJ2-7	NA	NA	CASRRQSSYEQYF	TGTGCCAGCAGGCGACAGAGCTCCTACGAGCAGTACTTC
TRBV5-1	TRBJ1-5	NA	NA	CASSWTNSNQPQHF	TGCGCCAGCAGCTGGACTAATAGCAATCAGCCCCAGCATTTT
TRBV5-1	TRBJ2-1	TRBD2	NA	CASSLDLLAGYNEQFF	TGCGCCAGCAGCTTGGACCTCTTAGCGGGTTATAATGAGCAGTTCTTC
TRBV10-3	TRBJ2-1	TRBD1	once	CAISNTGGRDNEQFF	TGTGCCATCAGTAATACAGGGGGCAGGGACAATGAGCAGTTCTTC
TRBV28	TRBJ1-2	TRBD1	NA	CASSRDRGYGYTF	TGTGCCAGCAGCCGAGACAGGGGCTATGGCTACACCTTC
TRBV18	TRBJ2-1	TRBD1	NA	CASSPVQGALDEQFF	TGTGCCAGCTCACCGGTGCAGGGGGCGTTAGATGAGCAGTTCTTC
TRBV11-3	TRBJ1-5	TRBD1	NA	CASILGQVPGGHF	TGTGCCAGCATCTTGGGTCAGGTGCCAGGGGGGCATTTT
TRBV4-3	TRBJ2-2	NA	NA	CASSQEPGANTGELFF	TGCGCCAGCAGCCAAGAACCCGGGGCGAACACCGGGGAGCTGTTTTTT
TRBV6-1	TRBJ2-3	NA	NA	CASRAGVGTDTQYF	TGTGCCAGCAGAGCTGGCGTAGGGACAGATACGCAGTATTTT
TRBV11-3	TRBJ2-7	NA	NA	CASSLGAGRLSEQYF	TGTGCCAGCAGCTTAGGTGCGGGACGACTCTCTGAGCAGTACTTC
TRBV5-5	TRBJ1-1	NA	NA	CASSLHLMNTEAFF	TGTGCCAGCAGCTTACATTTGATGAACACTGAAGCTTTCTTT
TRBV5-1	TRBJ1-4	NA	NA	CASSLGLVGAGEKLFF	TGCGCCAGCAGCTTGGGCCTAGTAGGGGCGGGCGAAAAACTGTTTTTT
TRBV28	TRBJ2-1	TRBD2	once	CASSLVAGGPLVIF	TGTGCCAGCAGTTTAGTGGCGGGAGGGCCTCTTGTGATCTTC
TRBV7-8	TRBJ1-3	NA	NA	CASRPRSLEFGSRRSGNTIYF	TGTGCCAGCCGCCCCAGAAGCTTAGAGTTCGGGTCCAGGCGCTCTGGAAACACCATATATTTT
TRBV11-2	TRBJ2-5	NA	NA	CASSWGAGRETQYF	TGTGCCAGCAGCTGGGGGGCTGGTAGAGAGACCCAGTACTTC
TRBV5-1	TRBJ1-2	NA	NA	CAGHTGLLCTF	TGCGCCGGACATACGGGGCTTCTGTGCACCTTC
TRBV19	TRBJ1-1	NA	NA	CASSIAQLMNTEAFF	TGTGCCAGTAGTATAGCACAGCTTATGAACACTGAAGCTTTCTTT
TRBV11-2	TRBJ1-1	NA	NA	CASSQVETRYTEAFF	TGTGCCAGCAGCCAGGTGGAGACACGGTATACTGAAGCTTTCTTT
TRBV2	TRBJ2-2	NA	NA	CASRPDKGLRTGELFF	TGTGCCAGCAGGCCAGACAAGGGGCTTCGAACCGGGGAGCTGTTTTTT
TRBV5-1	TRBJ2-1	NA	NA	CASSLETGGIYNEQFF	TGCGCCAGCAGCTTGGAGACAGGAGGTATCTACAATGAGCAGTTCTTC
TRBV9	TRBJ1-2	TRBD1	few	CASSPPVGDRGPNTF	TGTGCCAGCAGCCCCCCAGTCGGGGACAGGGGGCCGAACACCTTC
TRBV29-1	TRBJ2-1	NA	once	CSVEGGKGYNEQFF	TGCAGCGTTGAAGGGGGGAAAGGGTATAATGAGCAGTTCTTC
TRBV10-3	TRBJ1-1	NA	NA	CAISRHQEGHGANTEAFF	TGTGCCATCAGTCGGCATCAAGAAGGTCATGGGGCAAACACTGAAGCTTTCTTT
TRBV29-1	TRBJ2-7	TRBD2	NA	CSVERTSGRNEQYF	TGCAGCGTAGAACGGACTAGCGGGAGAAACGAGCAGTACTTC
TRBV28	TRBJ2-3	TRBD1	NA	CASSIQGSGTDTQYF	TGTGCCAGCAGTATACAGGGGTCGGGCACAGATACGCAGTATTTT
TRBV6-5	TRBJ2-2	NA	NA	CASSSHSIRSPGELFF	TGTGCCAGCAGTTCACATAGTATTCGGTCGCCCGGGGAGCTGTTTTTT
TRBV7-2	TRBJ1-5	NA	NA	CASSSHSGTSNQPQHF	TGTGCCAGCAGCTCCCACTCGGGAACCTCAAATCAGCCCCAGCATTTT
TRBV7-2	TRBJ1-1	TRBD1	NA	CASSPQGAPNTEAFF	TGTGCCAGCAGCCCCCAGGGGGCGCCGAACACTGAAGCTTTCTTT
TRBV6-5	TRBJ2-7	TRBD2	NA	CASSRLAGAYEQYF	TGTGCCAGCAGTCGACTAGCGGGAGCCTACGAGCAGTACTTC
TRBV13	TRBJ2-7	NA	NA	CASSSPGLLYEQYF	TGTGCCAGCAGCTCCCCAGGCCTCCTTTACGAGCAGTACTTC
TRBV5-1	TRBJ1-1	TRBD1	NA	CASSPGQGGNTEAFF	TGCGCCAGCAGCCCCGGACAGGGGGGGAACACTGAAGCTTTCTTT
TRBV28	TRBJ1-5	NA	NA	CASSFHRDTNQPQHF	TGTGCCAGCAGTTTCCACCGGGACACCAATCAGCCCCAGCATTTT
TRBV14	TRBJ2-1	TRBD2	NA	CASSQNSGAYNEQFF	TGTGCCAGCAGCCAAAATAGCGGGGCTTACAATGAGCAGTTCTTC
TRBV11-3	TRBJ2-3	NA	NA	CASSTFRDDTQYF	TGTGCCAGCAGCACTTTCCGCGATGATACGCAGTATTTT
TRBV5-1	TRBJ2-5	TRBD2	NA	CASTLVSRSLGTRGGRETQYF	TGCGCCAGCACCCTTGTCTCCCGGAGCTTAGGGACTAGAGGAGGTCGAGAGACCCAGTACTTC
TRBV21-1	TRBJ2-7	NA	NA	CASSTMWGPQYF	TGTGCCAGCAGCACCATGTGGGGACCGCAGTACTTC
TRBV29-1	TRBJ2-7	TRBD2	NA	CSVVPSSGSQTEGQYF	TGCAGCGTTGTTCCCTCTAGCGGGAGCCAGACGGAGGGGCAGTACTTC
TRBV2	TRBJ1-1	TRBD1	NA	CASSGRTGGTEAFF	TGTGCCAGCAGTGGGAGGACAGGGGGCACTGAAGCTTTCTTT
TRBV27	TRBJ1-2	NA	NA	CASSSRDRVNYGYTF	TGTGCCAGCAGCTCCCGAGACAGAGTTAACTATGGCTACACCTTC
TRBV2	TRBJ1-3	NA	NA	CASRGRPFGTIYF	TGTGCCAGCAGGGGCAGACCTTTCGGCACCATATATTTT
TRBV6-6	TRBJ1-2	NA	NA	CASSYRNPWDYGYTF	TGTGCCAGCAGTTACCGGAACCCCTGGGACTATGGCTACACCTTC
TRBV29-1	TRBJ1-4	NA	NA	CSVVLGSNEKLFF	TGCAGCGTTGTCTTAGGTTCTAATGAAAAACTGTTTTTT
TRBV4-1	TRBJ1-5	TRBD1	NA	CASSRQGEGQPQHF	TGCGCCAGCAGCCGACAGGGAGAGGGTCAGCCCCAGCATTTT
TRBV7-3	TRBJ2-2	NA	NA	CASSSLGLANTGELFF	TGTGCCAGCAGCTCATTAGGGCTAGCTAACACCGGGGAGCTGTTTTTT
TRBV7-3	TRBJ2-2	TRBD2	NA	CASSLRMAGGPNTGELFF	TGTGCCAGCAGCTTACGGATGGCGGGAGGGCCCAACACCGGGGAGCTGTTTTTT
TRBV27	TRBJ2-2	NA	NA	CASSLFALGGSGELFF	TGTGCCAGCAGTTTATTCGCTCTAGGGGGGAGCGGGGAGCTGTTTTTT
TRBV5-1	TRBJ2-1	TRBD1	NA	CASSPRDRVSDEQFF	TGCGCCAGCAGCCCCCGGGACAGGGTATCGGATGAGCAGTTCTTC
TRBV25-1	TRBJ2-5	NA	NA	CASRGPIVTETQYF	TGTGCCAGCAGGGGACCGATTGTAACAGAGACCCAGTACTTC
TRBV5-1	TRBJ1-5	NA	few	CASSLVAGNNQPQHF	TGCGCCAGCAGCTTGGTGGCAGGGAACAATCAGCCCCAGCATTTT
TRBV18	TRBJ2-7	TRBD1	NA	CASSPTDRVTYEQYF	TGTGCCAGCTCACCGACGGACAGGGTGACCTACGAGCAGTACTTC
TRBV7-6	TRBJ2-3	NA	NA	CASSPQGGRGDTQYF	TGTGCCAGCAGCCCACAGGGCGGCCGAGGTGATACGCAGTATTTT
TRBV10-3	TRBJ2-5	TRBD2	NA	CATKTSGRGETQYF	TGTGCCACCAAGACTAGCGGGAGAGGGGAGACCCAGTACTTC